The TCR beta chain described here comes from a study of cytomegalovirus exposure and HLA in healthy donors. The V gene's germline CDR1 is MDHEN and CDR2 SYDVKM. The CDR3 length is 12 residues. The junction had 3 bases not matched to a gene; V was cut back by 6 bases and J by 5 bases. PCR was performed using 60 Vbeta and 13 Jbeta primers. Study processing details: Later work found around 72 million unique TCR beta chains, with about 10 million shared. TCRdb keeps only in-frame clones here, not all; method: immunoSEQ multiplex PCR. Clonal size and the V and J genes are those of that table, whereas D and trimming came from the DNA. The sample includes over 80,000 clones, around three quarters seen only once; the top ten take more than 2.5%.

The sample was PBMCs. The source is a middle-aged man in good health and CMV-seronegative. The gene calls are TRBV28 and TRBJ2-5; 7 bases match TRBD2. The CDR3 sequence is CASRSGGETQYF. As DNA, the CDR3 is TGTGCCAGCAGATCCGGGGGGGAGACCCAGTACTTC.